This TCR beta chain was profiled in a study of blood T cell repertoires in COVID-19. In the authors' methods: Quantification of nucleated cells was approximated via reference gene primer amplification. Assay used: immunoSEQ multiplex PCR; TCRdb lists only in-frame clones, some missing. That table gives V, J and clone size, and the DNA gave D and trimming. Among fewer than 600,000 clones listed, roughly 90% were seen once. Germline V lookup: CDR1 MNHEY, CDR2 SMNVEV (reference sequence). V lost 3 bases and J lost 8; bases outside the gene matches: 1. The CDR3 is made up of 13 amino acids. This clone was seen only once. Individuals aged about 18 to 95 years were recruited from 24 US areas.

Material: PBMCs or T cells enriched from blood (not recorded which). The V gene is TRBV27, the J gene TRBJ1-6; 7 bases fit TRBD1. The sequence was obtained from a woman aged 40 to 49 who had recovered from COVID-19. CDR3 amino acids: CASSFTGDSPLHF. DNA of the CDR3: TGTGCCAGCAGTTTTACAGGGGATTCACCCCTCCACTTT.